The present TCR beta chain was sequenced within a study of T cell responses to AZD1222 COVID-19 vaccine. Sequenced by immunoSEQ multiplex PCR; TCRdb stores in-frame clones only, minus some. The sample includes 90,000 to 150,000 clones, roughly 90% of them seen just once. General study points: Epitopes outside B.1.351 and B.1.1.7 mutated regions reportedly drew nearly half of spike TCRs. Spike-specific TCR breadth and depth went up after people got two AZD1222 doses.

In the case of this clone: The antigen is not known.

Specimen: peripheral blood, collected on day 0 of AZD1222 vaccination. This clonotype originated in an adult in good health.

The CDR3 reads CASSVSSGIINEQFF. The CDR3 DNA sequence: TGTGCCAGCAGCGTTTCTAGCGGGATAATAAATGAGCAGTTCTTC. The chain recombines TRBV9 with TRBJ2-1; TRBD2 matches at 9 bases. The CDR3 sequence is 15 residues long. The germline V gene encodes CDR1 SGDLS and CDR2 YYNGEE. V was pared by 2 bases and J by 7 bases, with 7 bases of the junction left unmatched. Using reference TRBV9 and TRBJ2-1 for the parts outside the CDR3, the full variable domain is DSGVTQTPKHLITATGQRVTLRCSPRSGDLSVYWYQQSLDQGLQFLIQYYNGEERAKGNILERFSAQQFPDLHSELNLSSLELGDSALYFCASSVSSGIINEQFFGPGTRLTVL.